The clone carrying this T cell receptor (beta chain) showed up just a few times. Its antigen is still unknown. CDR1 and CDR2 from the germline V gene are LNHDA and SQIVND (reference sequence). The CDR3 is 17 residues long. The J segment lost 1 base and the V segment lost 2 bases, leaving 9 bases of the junction unmatched. Expressed TCRB transcripts were sequenced after all isolated RNA was converted to cDNA. Data came from immunoSEQ multiplex PCR; TCRdb stores just in-frame clones and leaves some out. This sample carries 350,000 to 400,000 clones, about 15% of them seen once, and the ten largest clones take roughly 0.017%. The sample originates from a study of beta chain features in type 1 diabetes. Study-wide results and caveats: Researchers reported that naive, central memory and Treg TCRB repertoires appeared more similar in patients than in healthy donors. Within each of all four CD4+ subsets, Type 1 diabetes patients had TCRB CDR3s that were moderately but significantly shorter.

The sample comprised naive CD4+ T cells from blood. This TCR was sampled from a young woman in good health. This chain uses TRBV19 with TRBJ2-3; 7 bases match TRBD1. The chain's CDR3 is CASSIPNDRAGTDTQYF. The CDR3 nucleotides read TGTGCCAGTAGTATACCAAACGACAGGGCCGGCACAGATACGCAGTATTTT.